The rows below give T cell receptor beta chains drawn from one sample of a study of cytomegalovirus exposure and HLA in healthy donors. Data came from immunoSEQ multiplex PCR; TCRdb stores just in-frame clones and leaves some out. The sample has under 150,000 clones. Sequenced input: PBMCs. All receptors come from a woman in her forties in good health and CMV-seronegative. The CDR3 runs from the conserved cysteine through the conserved F or W. The D gene is left open where the match is weak.

>NA|TRBV28|TRBJ1-5
TGTGCCAGCAGTGTGGTCAGGGCTAGCAATCAGCCCCAGCATTTT
CASSVVRASNQPQHF
>NA|TRBV5-4|TRBJ1-1
TGTGCCAGCAGTCCCCCGTGGGAAGGAGGCACTGAAGCTTTCTTT
CASSPPWEGGTEAFF
>NA|TRBV7-2|TRBJ2-5
TGTGCCAGCAGCCCCTTGCGGGAGACCCAGTACTTC
CASSPLRETQYF
>NA|TRBV23-1|TRBJ1-3
TGCGCCAGCAGCCCGACTTGGAGAAACACCATATATTTT
CASSPTWRNTIYF
>NA|TRBV19|TRBJ2-3
TGTGCCAGTAGCGATTTAGGCACAGATACGCAGTATTTT
CASSDLGTDTQYF
>NA|TRBV4-2|TRBJ2-2
TGTGCCAGCAGCCCGCTAGGGGGGGCGACGAACACCGGGGAGCTGTTTTTT
CASSPLGGATNTGELFF
>TRBD2|TRBV28|TRBJ2-1
TGTGCCAGCAGCCTCGGGGGGGCATCCTACAATGAGCAGTTCTTC
CASSLGGASYNEQFF
>NA|TRBV7-2|TRBJ2-7
TGTGCCAGCAGCTCGAATCAGGGGACCGACGAGCAGTACTTC
CASSSNQGTDEQYF
>NA|TRBV6-6|TRBJ2-1
TGTGCCAGCAGAGGGCAGGGAATTGATGAGCAGTTCTTC
CASRGQGIDEQFF
>NA|TRBV7-7|TRBJ1-3
TGTGCTAGCAGCCCGGGGGGGGCTGGAAACACCATATATTTT
CASSPGGAGNTIYF
>NA|TRBV11-2|TRBJ2-2
TGTGCCAGCAGCTTAACGAGAAACACCGGGGAGCTGTTTTTT
CASSLTRNTGELFF
>NA|TRBV7-3|TRBJ2-1
TGTGCCAGCAGCTTAACGGGGCAGGGGACCAATGAGCAGTTCTTC
CASSLTGQGTNEQFF
>NA|TRBV4-3|TRBJ1-5
TGCGCCAGCAGCCTTCAGGGAGGGGATCAGCCCCAGCATTTT
CASSLQGGDQPQHF
>NA|TRBV19|TRBJ2-2
TGTGCCAGCCAGGGGAGGGACACCGGGGAGCTGTTTTTT
CASQGRDTGELFF
>TRBD1|TRBV11-3|TRBJ2-6
TGTGCCAGCAGCCCAGGACAGGGGGTTCTCTCTGGGGCCAACGTCCTGACTTTC
CASSPGQGVLSGANVLTF
>NA|TRBV10-3|TRBJ1-2
TGTGCCACATCCACAGGCGACCTTAACTATGGCTACACCTTC
CATSTGDLNYGYTF
>TRBD1|TRBV10-3|TRBJ1-1
TGTGCCATCAGTGAGTCGACTTCCGGACAGGCTGGGAACACTGAAGCTTTCTTT
CAISESTSGQAGNTEAFF
>NA|TRBV28|TRBJ1-1
TGTGCCAGCTGGGCAGGGACTAACACTGAAGCTTTCTTT
CASWAGTNTEAFF
>TRBD1|TRBV2|TRBJ2-2
TGTGCCAGCAGCCTCGGACAGGGGTACACCGGGGAGCTGTTTTTT
CASSLGQGYTGELFF
>TRBD1|TRBV7-9|TRBJ2-7
TGTGCCAGCAGCTTAGAGGCGACAGGGCTCAACGAGCAGTACTTC
CASSLEATGLNEQYF
>NA|TRBV4-2|TRBJ1-2
TGTGCCAGCAGCCAAGGCAATGCGCGAGAGAGGGACTACACCTTC
CASSQGNARERDYTF
>TRBD2|TRBV29-1|TRBJ2-7
TGCAGCGTTGAAGATCGGGGGGGCGAGCAGTACTTC
CSVEDRGGEQYF
>TRBD1|TRBV7-9|TRBJ1-5
TGTGCCAGCAGCCGACAGGGGGGCAATCAGCCCCAGCATTTT
CASSRQGGNQPQHF
>NA|TRBV5-1|TRBJ1-2
TGCGCCAGCAGCTTGGGGTCGCGGAGTAACTATGGCTACACCTTC
CASSLGSRSNYGYTF
>NA|TRBV6-1|TRBJ2-7
TGTGCCAGCGGACAGCTAAGCTCCTACGAGCAGTACTTC
CASGQLSSYEQYF
>NA|TRBV4-1|TRBJ2-1
TGCGCCAGCAGCCGAACGGGCGGGGACAATGAGCAGTTCTTC
CASSRTGGDNEQFF
>TRBD2|TRBV5-1|TRBJ2-1
TGCGCCAGCAGCTTGGGCGGGAGCTCCTACAATGAGCAGTTCTTC
CASSLGGSSYNEQFF